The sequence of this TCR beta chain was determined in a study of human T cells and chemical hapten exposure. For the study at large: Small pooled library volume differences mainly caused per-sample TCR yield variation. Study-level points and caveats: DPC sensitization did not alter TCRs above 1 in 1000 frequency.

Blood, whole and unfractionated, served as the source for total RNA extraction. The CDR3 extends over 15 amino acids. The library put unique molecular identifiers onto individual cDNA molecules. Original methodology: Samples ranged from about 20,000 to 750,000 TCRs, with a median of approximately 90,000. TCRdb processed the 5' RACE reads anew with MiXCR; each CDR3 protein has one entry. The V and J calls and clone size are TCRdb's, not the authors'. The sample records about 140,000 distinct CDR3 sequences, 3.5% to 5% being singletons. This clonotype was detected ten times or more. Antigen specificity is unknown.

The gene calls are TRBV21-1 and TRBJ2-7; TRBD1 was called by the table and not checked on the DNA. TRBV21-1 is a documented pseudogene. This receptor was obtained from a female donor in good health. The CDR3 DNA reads TGTGCCAGCAGCAAAAGCCGGGGGGCGAACTACGAGCAGTACTTC. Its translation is CASSKSRGANYEQYF.